This TCR beta chain was sequenced for a study of tumor and adjacent non-tumor tissue in lung cancer. Overall study: Histology: under 15 adenocarcinoma, a couple of squamous cell carcinoma, 1 small cell lung cancer.

No cell sorting was done before RNA was extracted from the tissue. More than 3 cm separated this lung sample from the edge of the tumor. The library came from three nested PCR rounds adapted from ARM-PCR protocols. TCRdb processed the multiplex PCR reads anew with MiXCR; each CDR3 protein has one entry. The table lists some 70,000 distinct CDR3 sequences, roughly 75% of them singletons. The CDR3 sequence is 14 residues long. Looked up from germline, CDR1 is MGHRA and CDR2 is YSYEKL. As for this clonotype: A read error may account for a junction end that differs from germline.

The TCR was taken from a woman aged 45-59 years with non-small cell lung cancer. The sample taken for sequencing was distant non-tumor lung tissue. The rearrangement uses TRBV4-1 and TRBJ2-3; D perhaps matches TRBD2 (6 bases). DNA for the CDR3: TGCGCCAACAGCCGGAGGGCACAGTTCGATACGCAGTATTTT. Residues: CANSRRAQFDTQYF.